The source of this T cell receptor (beta chain) is a study of blood T cell repertoires in COVID-19. Background on the study: From the United States, Italy and Spain came samples of acute and convalescent COVID-19. PBMCs, B-cell-depleted T cells, or T cells provided the cDNA or gDNA that made up the material.

The CDR3 is 13 residues long. Trimming at V came to 5 bases and at J to 8 bases, leaving 6 bases not matched to a gene. Germline CDR1 and CDR2: SGHVS and FNYEAQ. How the authors handled the data: Reference gene primer amplification gave estimated nucleated cell counts. Here immunoSEQ multiplex PCR was the method, and the copy in TCRdb shows in-frame clones only, minus some. D and trimming were read from the DNA, whereas the V and J calls and clone size are those reported in that table. The sample has roughly 310,000 clones, roughly 90% seen once; the top ten hold around 4%. This sequence was found in a woman between 50 and 59 years old with active or convalescent COVID-19. Sequenced material: peripheral blood. The chain recombines TRBV7-6 with TRBJ1-1; 9 bases are shared with TRBD1. CDR3 bases: TGTGCCAGCAGCCTAGGACAGGGGAGAGAAGCTTTCTTT. Its protein is CASSLGQGREAFF.